Each of the 5 T cell receptor beta chains below was sequenced from the same sample in a study of T cells in Graves' hyperthyroidism and ophthalmopathy. Regions amplified from RNA transcripts were the TCR beta CDR3 regions. With the HTBI primer set, the TCR CDR3 went through a first round of RT-PCR. TCRdb reprocessed the multiplex PCR reads via MiXCR and lists one record per CDR3 protein. The sample shows fewer than 750,000 distinct CDR3 sequences, roughly 46% of them seen only once. What was sequenced was peripheral blood or thyroid tissue (not recorded which). The receptors originated from a young woman with Graves' hyperthyroidism.

The chain links TRBV20-1 to TRBJ2-7, with 10 bases that match TRBD2. CDR3 size: 12 residues. The V and J ends lost 5 bases and 8 bases, in that order; junction bases with no gene match: 6. Germline V gene lookup returns CDR1 DFQATT and CDR2 SNEGSKA (reference sequence). As DNA, the CDR3 is TGCAGTGCTTCTAGCGGGAGCCCCAAGCAGTACTTC. Translating it yields CSASSGSPKQYF.

The chain has TRBV7-6 and TRBJ2-7, with 7 nucleotides matching TRBD2. With V trimmed by 2 bases and J by 4 bases, 8 bases remained unmatched. This CDR3 comprises 15 residues. CDR1 is SGHVS, CDR2 FNYEAQ, per germline. The DNA of the CDR3 is TGTGCCAGCAGCTTATCCGGGACTACCTCGTACGAGCAGTACTTC. Translating gives CASSLSGTTSYEQYF.

This clonotype was seen ten or more times. The genes are TRBV20-1 and TRBJ2-7; 12 positions match TRBD1. Germline-derived CDR1 and CDR2 are DFQATT and SNEGSKA (reference sequence). Trimming cost V 5 bases and J 6 bases; bases outside gene matches: 5. CDR3 length: 13 amino acids. The CDR3 loop reads CSAPGTGGFEQYF. Here the CDR3 DNA reads TGCAGTGCTCCCGGGACAGGGGGCTTCGAGCAGTACTTC.

This clonotype appeared once. This CDR3 is missing its conserved last phenylalanine or tryptophan, likely due to a read error. This chain links TRBV2 with TRBJ1-1; D not certain. The CDR3 length is 14 residues. Germline V gene lookup returns CDR1 SNHLY and CDR2 FYNNEI. With 6 bases removed from V and 0 bases from J, the gap between germline ends came to 11 bases. This CDR3 reads CASSARGLNTEAFI. CDR3 bases: TGTGCCAGCAGCGCTAGAGGATTGAACACTGAAGCTTTCATT.

This clonotype occurred many times. The chain is built from TRBV29-1 and TRBJ1-2, with D hard to call. V was trimmed by 6 bases and J by 5 bases, leaving 16 bases between them. Germline V lookup: CDR1 SQVTM, CDR2 ANQGSEA. This CDR3 has 13 amino acids. CDR3 nucleotides: TGCAGCGTCCAGGTTTCAACATCGTATGGCTACACCTTC. This codes for CSVQVSTSYGYTF.